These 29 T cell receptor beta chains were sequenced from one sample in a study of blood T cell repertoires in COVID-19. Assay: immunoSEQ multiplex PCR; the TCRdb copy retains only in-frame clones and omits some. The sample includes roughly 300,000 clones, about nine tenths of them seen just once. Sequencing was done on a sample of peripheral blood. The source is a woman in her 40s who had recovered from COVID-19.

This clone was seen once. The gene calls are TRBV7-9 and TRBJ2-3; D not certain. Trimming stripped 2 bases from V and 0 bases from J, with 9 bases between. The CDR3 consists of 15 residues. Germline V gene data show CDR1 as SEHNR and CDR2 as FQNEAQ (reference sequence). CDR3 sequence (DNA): TGTGCCAGCAGCTTATTGCACTCTAGCACAGATACGCAGTATTTT. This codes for CASSLLHSSTDTQYF.

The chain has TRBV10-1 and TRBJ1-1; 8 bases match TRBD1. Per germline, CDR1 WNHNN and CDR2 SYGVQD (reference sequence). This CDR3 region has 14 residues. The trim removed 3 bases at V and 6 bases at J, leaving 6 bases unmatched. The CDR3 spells CASSDTGGIPEAFF. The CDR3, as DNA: TGCGCCAGCAGTGACACAGGGGGTATACCTGAAGCTTTCTTT.

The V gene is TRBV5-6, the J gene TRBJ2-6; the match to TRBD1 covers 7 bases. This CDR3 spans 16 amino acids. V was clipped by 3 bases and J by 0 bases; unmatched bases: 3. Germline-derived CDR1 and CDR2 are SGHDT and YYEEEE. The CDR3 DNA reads TGTGCCAGCAGCTGGGACAGATACTCTGGGGCCAACGTCCTGACTTTC. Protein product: CASSWDRYSGANVLTF.

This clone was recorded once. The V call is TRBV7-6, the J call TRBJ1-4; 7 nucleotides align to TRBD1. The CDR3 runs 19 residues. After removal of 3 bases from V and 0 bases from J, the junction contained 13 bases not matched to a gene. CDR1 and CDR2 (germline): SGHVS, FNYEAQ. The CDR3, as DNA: TGTGCCAGCAGCTTGGGTGGGGCCCAGGGGGGAGCAACTAATGAAAAACTGTTTTTT. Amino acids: CASSLGGAQGGATNEKLFF.

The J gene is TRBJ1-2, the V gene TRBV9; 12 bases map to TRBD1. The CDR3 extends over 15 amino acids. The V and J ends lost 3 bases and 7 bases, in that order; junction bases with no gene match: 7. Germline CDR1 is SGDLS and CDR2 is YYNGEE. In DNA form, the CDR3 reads TGTGCCAGCAGCGCGGGCGGGACAGGGGGCTCTGGCTACACCTTC. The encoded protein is CASSAGGTGGSGYTF.

The CDR3 loop is CATNGFWDTYSGANVLTF. The DNA for the CDR3 is TGTGCCACCAACGGGTTTTGGGACACTTACTCTGGGGCCAACGTCCTGACTTTC. V is TRBV24-1 and J is TRBJ2-6; D perhaps matches TRBD1 (6 bases). Deletions cut 8 bases from V and 0 bases from J, with 19 bases between. Per the germline V gene, CDR1 is KGHDR and CDR2 is SFDVKD. This CDR3 contains 18 residues.

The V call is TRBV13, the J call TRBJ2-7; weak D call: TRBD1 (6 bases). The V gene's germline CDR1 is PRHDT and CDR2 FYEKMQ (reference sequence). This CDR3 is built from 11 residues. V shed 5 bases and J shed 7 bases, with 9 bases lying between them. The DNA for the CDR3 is TGTGCCAGCAGCACGACAGGAGAGCAGTACTTC. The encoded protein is CASSTTGEQYF.

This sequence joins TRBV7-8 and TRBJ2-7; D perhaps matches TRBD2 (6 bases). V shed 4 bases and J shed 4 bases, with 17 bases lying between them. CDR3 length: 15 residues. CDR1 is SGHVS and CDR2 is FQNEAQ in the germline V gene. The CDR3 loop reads CASSYITGESYEQYF. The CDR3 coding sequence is TGTGCCAGCAGCTATATTACGGGGGAGTCGTACGAGCAGTACTTC.

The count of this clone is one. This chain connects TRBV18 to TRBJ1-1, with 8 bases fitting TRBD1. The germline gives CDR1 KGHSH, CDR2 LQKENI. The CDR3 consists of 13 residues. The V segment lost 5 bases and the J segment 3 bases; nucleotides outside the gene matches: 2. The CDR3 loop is CASSSTGDTEAFF. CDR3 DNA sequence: TGTGCCAGCTCATCGACAGGGGACACTGAAGCTTTCTTT. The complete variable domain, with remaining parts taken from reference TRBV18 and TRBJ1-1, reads NAGVMQNPRHLVRRRGQEARLRCSPMKGHSHVYWYRQLPEEGLKFMVYLQKENIIDESGMPKERFSAEFPKEGPSILRIQQVVRGDSAAYFCASSSTGDTEAFFGQGTRLTVV.

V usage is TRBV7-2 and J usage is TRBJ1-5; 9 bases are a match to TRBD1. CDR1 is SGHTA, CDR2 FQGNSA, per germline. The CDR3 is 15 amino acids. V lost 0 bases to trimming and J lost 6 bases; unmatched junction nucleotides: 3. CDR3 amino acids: CASSLASTGGQPQHF. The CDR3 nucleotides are TGTGCCAGCAGCTTAGCGTCGACAGGGGGTCAGCCCCAGCATTTT.

The CDR3: CASSLRGSLSQPQHF. CDR3 bases: TGTGCCAGCAGCTTAAGGGGGAGCCTTAGCCAGCCCCAGCATTTT. The chain employs TRBV7-2 and TRBJ1-5; possibly TRBD1 for D (6 bases). In germline, CDR1 is SGHTA, CDR2 FQGNSA. There are 15 residues in the CDR3. The V and J ends lost 2 bases and 7 bases respectively, with 15 bases between them.

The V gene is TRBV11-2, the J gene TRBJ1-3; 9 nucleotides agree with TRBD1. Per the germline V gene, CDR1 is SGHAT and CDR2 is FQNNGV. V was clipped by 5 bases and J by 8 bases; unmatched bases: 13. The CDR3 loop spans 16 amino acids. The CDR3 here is CASSRPGQGPGHTIYF. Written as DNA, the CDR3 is TGTGCCAGCAGCCGACCGGGACAGGGTCCGGGGCACACCATATATTTT.

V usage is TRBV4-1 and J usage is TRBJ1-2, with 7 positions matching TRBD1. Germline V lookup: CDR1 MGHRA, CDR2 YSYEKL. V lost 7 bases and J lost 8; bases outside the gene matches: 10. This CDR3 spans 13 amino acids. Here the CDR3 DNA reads TGCGCCAGCAACCAGGGGGAGGCGGGGGGCTACACCTTC. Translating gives CASNQGEAGGYTF.

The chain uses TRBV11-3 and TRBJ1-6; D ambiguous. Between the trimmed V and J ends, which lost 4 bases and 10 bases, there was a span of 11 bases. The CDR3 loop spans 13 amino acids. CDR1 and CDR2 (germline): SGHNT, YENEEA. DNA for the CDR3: TGTGCCAGCAGCTCCCCTGTCGGGTCACCCCTCCACTTT. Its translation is CASSSPVGSPLHF.

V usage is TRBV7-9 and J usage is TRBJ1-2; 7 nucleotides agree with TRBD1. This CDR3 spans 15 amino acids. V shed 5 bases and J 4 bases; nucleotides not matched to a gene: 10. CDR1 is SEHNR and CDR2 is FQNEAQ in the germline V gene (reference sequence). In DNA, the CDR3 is TGTGCCAGCAGCACTACAAGGCCAGGGGGCTATGGCTACACCTTC. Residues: CASSTTRPGGYGYTF.

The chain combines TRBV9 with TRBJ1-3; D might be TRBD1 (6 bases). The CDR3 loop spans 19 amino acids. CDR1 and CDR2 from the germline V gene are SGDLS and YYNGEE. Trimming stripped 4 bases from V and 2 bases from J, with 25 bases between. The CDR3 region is CASSIRGAGAGAPGNTIYF. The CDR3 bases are TGTGCCAGCAGCATAAGGGGAGCAGGGGCCGGGGCCCCTGGAAACACCATATATTTT.

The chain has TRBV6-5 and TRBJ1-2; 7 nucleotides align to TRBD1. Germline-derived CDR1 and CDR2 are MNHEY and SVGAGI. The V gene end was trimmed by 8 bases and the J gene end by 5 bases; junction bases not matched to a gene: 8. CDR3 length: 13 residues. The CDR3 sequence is CASGDRDVYGYTF. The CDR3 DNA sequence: TGTGCCAGCGGAGACAGGGATGTATATGGCTACACCTTC.

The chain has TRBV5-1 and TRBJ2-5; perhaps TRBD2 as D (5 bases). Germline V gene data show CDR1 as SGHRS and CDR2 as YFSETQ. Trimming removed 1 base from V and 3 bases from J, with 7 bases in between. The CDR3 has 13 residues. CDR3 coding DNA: TGCGCCAGCAGCTTGATGCGGGAAGAGACCCAGTACTTC. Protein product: CASSLMREETQYF.

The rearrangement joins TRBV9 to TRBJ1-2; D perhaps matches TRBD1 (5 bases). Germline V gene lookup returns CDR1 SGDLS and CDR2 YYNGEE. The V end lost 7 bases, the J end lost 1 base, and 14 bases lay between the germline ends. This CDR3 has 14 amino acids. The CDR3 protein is CASLRGGGNYGYTF. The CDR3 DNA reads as TGTGCCAGCCTGCGGGGCGGGGGTAACTATGGCTACACCTTC. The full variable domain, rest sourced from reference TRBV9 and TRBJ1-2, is DSGVTQTPKHLITATGQRVTLRCSPRSGDLSVYWYQQSLDQGLQFLIQYYNGEERAKGNILERFSAQQFPDLHSELNLSSLELGDSALYFCASLRGGGNYGYTFGSGTRLTVV.

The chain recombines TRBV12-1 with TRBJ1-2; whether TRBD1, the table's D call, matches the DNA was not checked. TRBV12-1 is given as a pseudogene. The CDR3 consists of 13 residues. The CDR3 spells CASSFARGYGYTF. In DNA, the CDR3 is TGTGCCAGCAGCTTTGCTAGGGGCTATGGCTACACCTTC.

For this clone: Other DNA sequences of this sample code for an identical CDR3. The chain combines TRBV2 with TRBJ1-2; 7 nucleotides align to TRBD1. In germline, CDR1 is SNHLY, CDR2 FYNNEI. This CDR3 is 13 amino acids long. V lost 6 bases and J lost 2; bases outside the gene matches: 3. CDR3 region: CASSRDSNYGYTF. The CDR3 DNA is TGTGCCAGCAGCCGGGACAGCAACTATGGCTACACCTTC.

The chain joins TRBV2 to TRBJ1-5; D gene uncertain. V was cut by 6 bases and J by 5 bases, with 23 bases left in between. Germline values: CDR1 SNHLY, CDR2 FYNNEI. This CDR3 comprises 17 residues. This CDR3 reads CASRINSPGSRDQPQHF. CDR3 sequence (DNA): TGTGCCAGCAGGATAAATTCGCCGGGGTCGAGGGATCAGCCCCAGCATTTT.

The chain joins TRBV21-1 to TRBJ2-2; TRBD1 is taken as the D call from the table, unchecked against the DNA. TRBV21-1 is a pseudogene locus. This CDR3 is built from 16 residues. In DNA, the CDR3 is TGTGCCAGCAGCAAGACAGGGACAGGGGACACCGGGGAGCTGTTTTTT. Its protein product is CASSKTGTGDTGELFF.

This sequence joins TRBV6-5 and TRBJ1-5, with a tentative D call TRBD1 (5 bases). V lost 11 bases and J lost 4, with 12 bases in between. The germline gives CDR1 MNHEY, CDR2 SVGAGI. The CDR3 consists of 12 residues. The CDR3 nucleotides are TGTGCCTCTCGGGCAGGGAATCAGCCCCAGCATTTT. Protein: CASRAGNQPQHF.

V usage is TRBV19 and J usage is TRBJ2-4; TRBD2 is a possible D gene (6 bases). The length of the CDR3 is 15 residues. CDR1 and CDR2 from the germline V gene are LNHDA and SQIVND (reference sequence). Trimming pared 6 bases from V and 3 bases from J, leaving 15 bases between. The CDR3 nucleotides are TGTGCCAGTAGGGACGGGGGACCGGTCAAAAACATTCAGTACTTC. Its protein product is CASRDGGPVKNIQYF.

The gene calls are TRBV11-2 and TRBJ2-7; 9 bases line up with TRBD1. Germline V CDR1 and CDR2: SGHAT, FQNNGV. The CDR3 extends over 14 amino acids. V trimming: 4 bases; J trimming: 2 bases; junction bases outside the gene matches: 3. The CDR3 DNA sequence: TGTGCCAGCAGCTCCCGACAGGGGGCCTACGAGCAGTACTTC. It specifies CASSSRQGAYEQYF.

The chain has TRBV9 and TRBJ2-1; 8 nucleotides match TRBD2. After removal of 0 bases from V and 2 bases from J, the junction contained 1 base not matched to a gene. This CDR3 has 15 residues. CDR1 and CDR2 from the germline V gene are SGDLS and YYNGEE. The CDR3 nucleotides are TGTGCCAGCAGCGTAGGGACTAGCACCTACAATGAGCAGTTCTTC. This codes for CASSVGTSTYNEQFF. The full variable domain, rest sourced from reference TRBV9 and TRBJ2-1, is DSGVTQTPKHLITATGQRVTLRCSPRSGDLSVYWYQQSLDQGLQFLIQYYNGEERAKGNILERFSAQQFPDLHSELNLSSLELGDSALYFCASSVGTSTYNEQFFGPGTRLTVL.

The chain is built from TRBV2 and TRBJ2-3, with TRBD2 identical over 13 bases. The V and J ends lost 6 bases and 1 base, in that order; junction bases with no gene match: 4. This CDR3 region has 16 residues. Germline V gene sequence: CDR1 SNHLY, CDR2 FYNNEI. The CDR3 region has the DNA TGTGCCAGCAGGGGGACTAGCGGGGTCGGCACAGATACGCAGTATTTT. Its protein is CASRGTSGVGTDTQYF.

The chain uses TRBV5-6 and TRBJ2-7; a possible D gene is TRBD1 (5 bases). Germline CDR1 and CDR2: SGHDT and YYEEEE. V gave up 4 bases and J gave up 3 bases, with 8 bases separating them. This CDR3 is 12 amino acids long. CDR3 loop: CASSDDSYEQYF. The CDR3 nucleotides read TGTGCCAGCAGCGACGACAGCTACGAGCAGTACTTC.